Following are 9 T cell receptor beta chains from one sample sequenced in a study of T cell responses to AZD1222 COVID-19 vaccine. Produced via immunoSEQ multiplex PCR; TCRdb's table is partial and in-frame only. The sample lists some 140,000 clones; about 90% were seen once. Sample: peripheral blood, taken 28 days after the second AZD1222 dose. Receptor source: an adult who received the AZD1222 COVID-19 vaccine.

The rearrangement uses TRBV5-1 and TRBJ2-5; D is unresolved. Germline V gene lookup returns CDR1 SGHRS and CDR2 YFSETQ. The V end was cut by 0 bases, the J end by 5 bases, with 8 bases between. The CDR3 consists of 13 residues. CDR3 DNA sequence: TGCGCCAGCAGCTTGGGGTCCACGGAGACCCAGTACTTC. This translates into CASSLGSTETQYF.

The chain carries TRBV24-1 and TRBJ2-1; 10 bases fit TRBD2. This CDR3 spans 14 amino acids. V trimming: 5 bases; J trimming: 5 bases; junction bases outside the gene matches: 2. Germline values: CDR1 KGHDR, CDR2 SFDVKD. Here the CDR3 reads CATSATSGNNEQFF. The CDR3 bases are TGTGCCACCAGTGCCACTAGCGGGAACAATGAGCAGTTCTTC.

The rearrangement links TRBV29-1 to TRBJ2-7, with 10 bases aligning to TRBD1. Germline CDR1 reads SQVTM; CDR2 reads ANQGSEA. V lost 7 bases, J lost 6 bases, and 6 bases stayed unmatched. This CDR3 is built from 12 residues. The CDR3 bases are TGCAGCGGGGGACAGGGGAAGGGCGAGCAGTACTTC. Translating it yields CSGGQGKGEQYF.

The chain joins TRBV11-3 to TRBJ1-3; TRBD1 might be the D (5 bases). Trimming took off 0 bases at V and 2 bases at J, with 8 bases between the two ends. CDR1 SGHNT and CDR2 YENEEA come from the germline V gene. The CDR3 is 15 amino acids. The CDR3 reads CASSLDGGAGNTIYF. The CDR3 nucleotides read TGTGCCAGCAGCTTAGATGGGGGAGCTGGAAACACCATATATTTT.

The chain is built from TRBV2 and TRBJ2-7; the D call may be TRBD1 or TRBD2 (5 bases each). Germline V CDR1 and CDR2: SNHLY, FYNNEI. This CDR3 has 16 amino acids. The V end lost 7 bases, the J end lost 6 bases, and 25 bases lay between the germline ends. Written as DNA, the CDR3 is TGTGCCAGCACCCAAGATTCCGGGACCGAGGGTTTCGAGCAGTACTTC. Translation gives CASTQDSGTEGFEQYF.

The V gene is TRBV28, the J gene TRBJ2-1; a possible D gene is TRBD2 (6 bases). CDR1 MDHEN and CDR2 SYDVKM come from the germline V gene. The CDR3 sequence is 14 residues long. V gave up 8 bases and J gave up 9 bases, with 20 bases separating them. The CDR3 protein is CASSGGNVRSEQFF. CDR3 DNA: TGTGCCAGCTCCGGCGGGAACGTCAGAAGTGAGCAGTTCTTC.

In its sample, this clone was seen once. The chain employs TRBV4-3 and TRBJ1-2; 7 bases map to TRBD1. Germline lookup yields CDR1 LGHNA and CDR2 YSLEER. V lost 1 base, J lost 4 bases, and 0 bases stayed unmatched. The CDR3 sequence is 13 residues long. As DNA, the CDR3 is TGCGCCAGCAGCCAAGGGACAGGCTATGGCTACACCTTC. Translating it yields CASSQGTGYGYTF.

The chain links TRBV4-3 to TRBJ2-1; a weak D match, TRBD2 (6 bases). Germline values: CDR1 LGHNA, CDR2 YSLEER. CDR3 size: 17 residues. V lost 0 bases, J lost 4 bases, and 16 bases lay in between. The CDR3 spells CASSQDLTSSLYNEQFF. CDR3 bases: TGCGCCAGCAGCCAAGATCTTACTAGCAGTTTATACAATGAGCAGTTCTTC.

CDR3 protein: CASSLAAIRRTGELFF. The CDR3 DNA follows: TGTGCCAGCAGCTTAGCTGCGATTAGGAGGACCGGGGAGCTGTTTTTT. The chain uses TRBV7-2 and TRBJ2-2; tentatively, D is TRBD2 (5 bases). The germline V gene has CDR1 SGHTA and CDR2 FQGNSA. This CDR3 comprises 16 residues. The ends were cut back, 0 bases at V and 5 bases at J, with 13 bases in the middle.